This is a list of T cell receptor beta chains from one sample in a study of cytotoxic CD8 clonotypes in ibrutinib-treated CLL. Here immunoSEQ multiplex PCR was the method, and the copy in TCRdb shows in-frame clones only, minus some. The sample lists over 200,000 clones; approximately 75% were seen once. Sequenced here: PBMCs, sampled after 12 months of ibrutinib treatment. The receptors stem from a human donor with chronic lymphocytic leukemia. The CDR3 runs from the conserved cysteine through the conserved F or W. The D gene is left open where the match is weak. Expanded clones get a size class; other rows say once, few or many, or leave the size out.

CASSDSGSTDTQYF | TGTGCCAGTAGCGACTCGGGGAGCACAGATACGCAGTATTTT | once | TRBJ2-3 | . | TRBV19
CASSPSVGDSRSYNEQFF | TGTGCCAGCAGCCCTTCCGTGGGGGACTCCCGCTCCTACAATGAGCAGTTCTTC | few | TRBJ2-1 | . | TRBV11-3
CASRLEDSPLHF | TGTGCCAGCAGGCTAGAGGATTCACCCCTCCACTTT | . | TRBJ1-6 | . | TRBV28
CASSDVGLAASYSSYEQYF | TGTGCCAGCAGTGATGTGGGACTAGCGGCCTCCTACAGCTCCTACGAGCAGTACTTC | . | TRBJ2-7 | TRBD2 | TRBV2
CASSYLGLLRDTQYF | TGTGCCAGCAGTTACTTGGGACTTCTCCGCGATACGCAGTATTTT | . | TRBJ2-3 | . | TRBV6-6
CASSEFWGGANEQFF | TGTGCCAGCAGCGAGTTCTGGGGGGGAGCCAATGAGCAGTTCTTC | . | TRBJ2-1 | TRBD2 | TRBV9
CASSSEGTGVSYEQYF | TGTGCCAGCAGTTCAGAAGGGACAGGGGTTTCCTACGAGCAGTACTTC | . | TRBJ2-7 | TRBD1 | TRBV6-5
CASSERGRTGELFF | TGTGCCAGCAGTGAGCGGGGGCGGACCGGGGAGCTGTTTTTT | . | TRBJ2-2 | . | TRBV6-1
CASSEAGDRFMGLYYEQYF | TGTGCCAGCAGTGAAGCGGGGGACAGGTTTATGGGGCTCTACTACGAGCAGTACTTC | . | TRBJ2-7 | TRBD1 | TRBV6-1
CASSLGWTSTNEKLFF | TGTGCCAGTTCCTTGGGGTGGACCTCAACTAATGAAAAACTGTTTTTT | once | TRBJ1-4 | . | TRBV19
CASSDRLASGRDGELFF | TGTGCCAGCAGTGACCGTCTCGCTAGCGGGAGAGACGGGGAGCTGTTTTTT | . | TRBJ2-2 | TRBD2 | TRBV6-4
CASSYGLATETQYF | TGTGCCAGCAGTTACGGACTAGCGACGGAGACCCAGTACTTC | . | TRBJ2-5 | TRBD2 | TRBV6-5
CASSPGQGETQYF | TGTGCCAGCTCACCGGGTCAGGGAGAGACCCAGTACTTC | . | TRBJ2-5 | . | TRBV18
CASSESWLGSYEQYF | TGTGCCAGCAGCGAGTCTTGGTTGGGATCCTACGAGCAGTACTTC | once | TRBJ2-7 | . | TRBV6-5
CASSLASLGTGAGGGYTF | TGCGCCAGCAGCTTGGCCAGTTTGGGGACAGGGGCAGGAGGTGGCTACACCTTC | . | TRBJ1-2 | TRBD1 | TRBV5-1
CATSMGRGVYGYTF | TGTGCCACCAGCATGGGCAGGGGGGTCTATGGCTACACCTTC | . | TRBJ1-2 | TRBD1 | TRBV15
CASSPYTSNTGELFF | TGTGCCAGCTCACCGTACACCTCGAACACCGGGGAGCTGTTTTTT | . | TRBJ2-2 | . | TRBV18